The 17 T cell receptor beta chains below were found in one sample sequenced in a study of T cells in Graves' hyperthyroidism and ophthalmopathy. What was amplified from RNA transcripts were TCR beta CDR3 regions. HTBI primers drove first-round RT-PCR of the TCR CDR3. TCRdb reprocessed the multiplex PCR reads via MiXCR and lists one record per CDR3 protein. The data hold approximately 24,000 distinct CDR3 sequences, with about half observed a single time. The sequencing sample was made of blood. The receptors stem from a woman between 40 and 55 years old with Graves' hyperthyroidism that later progressed to Graves' ophthalmopathy.

V gene TRBV6-1 combines with J gene TRBJ1-2; D is uncertain. Germline V gene sequence: CDR1 MNHNS, CDR2 SASEGT. V was cut by 3 bases and J by 8 bases, with 10 bases left in between. The CDR3 loop spans 12 amino acids. The CDR3 loop is CASSETSGGYTF. The CDR3, as DNA: TGTGCCAGCAGTGAGACTAGCGGGGGCTACACCTTC.

Remarks on this clonotype: At one end, the junction sequence differs from germline, possibly due to a read error. The chain couples TRBV5-1 to TRBJ2-1; TRBD2 matches 8 bases. The CDR3 covers 14 residues. Germline loops: CDR1 SGHRS, CDR2 YFSETQ. The DNA of the CDR3 is TGCGTCAGTACCACTAGCGGCTCCTACAATGGGCAGTTCTTC. The encoded protein is CVSTTSGSYNGQFF.

Concerning this clonotype itself: A read error may produce the germline difference seen at one junction end. The CDR3 DNA reads as TGTGCCAGCAGCTCAGGGGCCTACAGTGAGCAGTTCTTC. It is translated as CASSSGAYSEQFF. This chain links TRBV7-9 with TRBJ2-1, with D tentatively TRBD1 (6 bases). The CDR3 is 13 residues long. The germline V gene encodes CDR1 SEHNR and CDR2 FQNEAQ (reference sequence).

This clonotype was detected once. This CDR3 is missing its conserved last phenylalanine or tryptophan, likely due to a read error. No DNA is shown, since the ends of the CDR3 on it are uncertain; the CDR3 is the one TCRdb lists. The chain carries TRBV20-1 and TRBJ2-6; TRBD2, the table's D call, was not compared with the DNA. The CDR3 has 11 amino acids, counting both end residues. The V gene's germline CDR1 is DFQATT and CDR2 SNEGSKA (reference sequence). CDR3 loop: CSARVSGGGPV.

This clonotype has just one count. The chain employs TRBV5-4 and TRBJ1-2; D gene unclear. Trimming took off 3 bases at V and 3 bases at J, with 6 bases between the two ends. Per the germline V gene, CDR1 is SGHNT and CDR2 is YYREEE (reference sequence). The CDR3 spans 12 residues. CDR3 nucleotide sequence: TGTGCCAGCAGCTCGGACGACTATGGCTACACCTTC. It translates to CASSSDDYGYTF.

This clonotype was seen only a few times. The CDR3 sequence: CSARWQGSSPLHF. Written as DNA, the CDR3 is TGCAGTGCTAGGTGGCAGGGGAGTTCACCCCTCCACTTT. The genes are TRBV20-1 and TRBJ1-6, with TRBD1 as a possible D gene (6 bases). V dropped 3 bases and J dropped 9 bases, with 12 bases sitting between them. The CDR3 covers 13 residues. In germline, CDR1 is DFQATT, CDR2 SNEGSKA (reference sequence).

Concerning this clonotype itself: The conserved phenylalanine or tryptophan normally closing the CDR3 is absent here, so this likely arose from a read error. This chain links TRBV20-1 with TRBJ2-7, with D possibly TRBD1 on 5 matching bases. Germline V gene sequence: CDR1 DFQATT, CDR2 SNEGSKA (reference sequence). This CDR3 has 14 amino acids. Deletions cut 1 base from V and 4 bases from J, with 14 bases between. The CDR3 loop is CSARVLGQYYEQYI. CDR3 coding DNA: TGCAGTGCTAGAGTCTTGGGGCAGTATTACGAGCAGTACATC.

This clonotype was observed a single time. The V call is TRBV2, the J call TRBJ2-5; no reliable D call. CDR1 and CDR2 from the germline V gene are SNHLY and FYNNEI. This CDR3 region has 13 residues. V was pared by 3 bases and J by 6 bases, with 11 bases between. CDR3: CASSEGSDQTQYF. DNA for the CDR3: TGTGCCAGCAGTGAGGGGTCCGATCAGACCCAGTACTTC.

This clonotype turned up a few times. CDR3 nucleotide sequence: TGTGCCAGCAGTGAATCGACTAGCGGTACAGATACGCAGTATTTT. It is translated as CASSESTSGTDTQYF. The chain is built from TRBV25-1 and TRBJ2-3; 9 nucleotides align to TRBD2. This CDR3 has 15 amino acids. V shed 1 base and J 3 bases; nucleotides not matched to a gene: 2. CDR1 and CDR2 from the germline V gene are MGHDK and SYGVNS.

This clonotype is medium-sized. V and J are TRBV29-1 and TRBJ2-7; 9 bases are a match to TRBD1. Germline CDR1 SQVTM, CDR2 ANQGSEA. The CDR3 totals 12 residues. The V segment lost 6 bases and the J segment 4 bases; nucleotides outside the gene matches: 4. CDR3 nucleotides: TGCAGCGTGACAGGGGGGGATTACGAGCAGTACTTC. Residues: CSVTGGDYEQYF.

Only a few counts were recorded for this clonotype. The rearrangement uses TRBV2 and TRBJ2-3; TRBD2 matches 8 bases. This CDR3 has 13 residues. In germline, CDR1 is SNHLY, CDR2 FYNNEI. After removal of 7 bases from V and 4 bases from J, the junction contained 4 bases not matched to a gene. The CDR3 coding sequence is TGTGCCAGCAAACGGGAGGGGTCAGATACGCAGTATTTT. Protein: CASKREGSDTQYF.

The rearrangement uses TRBV19 and TRBJ1-6; D is possibly TRBD1 (5 bases). CDR1 and CDR2 (germline): LNHDA, SQIVND (reference sequence). The V and J ends lost 1 base and 0 bases respectively, with 10 bases between them. The CDR3 consists of 17 residues. CDR3 sequence reads: CASSIVEGSSYNSPLHF. The CDR3 nucleotides are TGTGCCAGTAGTATAGTTGAGGGGAGCTCCTATAATTCACCCCTCCACTTT.

The chain links TRBV12-3 or TRBV12-4 to TRBJ1-2, with 7 bases aligning to TRBD1. The CDR3 has 13 amino acids. Germline trimming cut 10 bases from V and 3 bases from J; bases unmatched to any gene: 8. The CDR3 coding sequence is TGTGCCAACCACATCAGGGGGGACTATGGCTACACCTTC. This sequence encodes CANHIRGDYGYTF.

This clonotype is labeled as medium-sized. The genes are TRBV9 and TRBJ2-1; perhaps TRBD2 as D (5 bases). Germline V gene lookup returns CDR1 SGDLS and CDR2 YYNGEE. V lost 3 bases to trimming and J lost 2 bases, with 9 bases between them. This CDR3 has 14 amino acids. The CDR3 loop reads CASSAYGTYNEQFF. CDR3 in DNA: TGTGCCAGCAGCGCCTACGGGACCTACAATGAGCAGTTCTTC.

CDR3 region: CASSARDGLRNQPQHF. CDR3 bases: TGTGCCAGCAGCGCCCGGGACGGACTTCGCAATCAGCCCCAGCATTTT. The genes are TRBV7-8 and TRBJ1-5; D is perhaps TRBD1 (5 bases). The V end lost 5 bases, the J end lost 2 bases, and 16 bases lay between the germline ends. This CDR3 comprises 16 residues. From germline, CDR1 is SGHVS and CDR2 FQNEAQ.

In its sample, this clonotype was seen many times. The chain couples TRBV28 to TRBJ2-1, with D perhaps TRBD2 (6 bases). V dropped 2 bases and J dropped 7 bases, with 15 bases sitting between them. The length of the CDR3 is 15 residues. Germline CDR1 MDHEN, CDR2 SYDVKM. The CDR3 region has the DNA TGTGCCAGCAGTTTAGGCGGGACGGGCTGGAATGAGCAGTTCTTC. It codes for CASSLGGTGWNEQFF.

This clonotype counts as medium-sized. The CDR3 sequence: CASSPGGRYEQYF. CDR3 DNA sequence: TGCGCCAGCAGCCCGGGGGGGCGCTACGAGCAGTACTTC. The gene calls are TRBV5-1 and TRBJ2-7; 8 nucleotides align to TRBD2. CDR3 length: 13 amino acids. Trimming cost V 4 bases and J 3 bases; bases outside gene matches: 3. From germline, CDR1 is SGHRS and CDR2 YFSETQ.